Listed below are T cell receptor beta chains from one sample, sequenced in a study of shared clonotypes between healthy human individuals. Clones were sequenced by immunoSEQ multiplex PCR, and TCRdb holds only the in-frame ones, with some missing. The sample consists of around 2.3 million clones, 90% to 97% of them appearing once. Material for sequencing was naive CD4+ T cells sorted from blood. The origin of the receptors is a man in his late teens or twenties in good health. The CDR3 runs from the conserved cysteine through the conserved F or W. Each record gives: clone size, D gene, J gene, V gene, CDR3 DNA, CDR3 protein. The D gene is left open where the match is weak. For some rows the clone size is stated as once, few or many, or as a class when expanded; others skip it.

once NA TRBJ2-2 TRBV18 TGTGCCAGCTCACCACCGCCAGGGTCCGGGGAGCTGTTTTTT CASSPPPGSGELFF
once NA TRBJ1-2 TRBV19 TGTGCCAGTAGTGTCTTTACAGCTAACTATGGCTACACCTTC CASSVFTANYGYTF
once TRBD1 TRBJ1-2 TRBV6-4 TGTGCCAGCAGCTGGGACAGGGGAGGATATGGCTACACCTTC CASSWDRGGYGYTF
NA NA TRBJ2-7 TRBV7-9 TGTGCCAGCAGCCTCGGAGGAACCACCTACGAGCAGTACTTC CASSLGGTTYEQYF
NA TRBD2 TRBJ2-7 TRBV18 TGTGCCAGCTCACCGACGACTAGCGGGGCTGAGCAGTACTTC CASSPTTSGAEQYF
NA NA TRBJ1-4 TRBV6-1 TGTGCCAGCCGACACGCTTCCACGACGAAACTGTTTTTT CASRHASTTKLFF
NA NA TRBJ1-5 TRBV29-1 TGCAGCGTTGCGGGAGGAGCGGGGCAGCCCCAGCATTTT CSVAGGAGQPQHF
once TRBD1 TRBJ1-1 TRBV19 TGTGCCAGTAGAGTGACAGGGGGCATGGCTTTCTTT CASRVTGGMAFF
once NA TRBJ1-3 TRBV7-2 TGTGCCAGCAGCCCACAGGGAGCCGGAAACACCATATATTTT CASSPQGAGNTIYF
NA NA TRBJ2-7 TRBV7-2 TGTGCCAGCAGCTTAGGTCACCTAGGTCCCTACGAGCAGTACTTC CASSLGHLGPYEQYF
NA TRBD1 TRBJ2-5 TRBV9 TGTGCCAGCAGCGTAGGTACAGGGGCCCAACTGAAAGAGACCCAGTACTTC CASSVGTGAQLKETQYF
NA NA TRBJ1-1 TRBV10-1 TGCGTCAGCAGTGAGTCTACACGGGGCCAGAACACTGAAGCTTTCTTT CVSSESTRGQNTEAFF
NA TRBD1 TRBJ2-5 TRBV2 TGTGCCAGCAGCACAGGGGGCTCTGGTATAGAGACCCAGTACTTC CASSTGGSGIETQYF
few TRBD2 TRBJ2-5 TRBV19 TGTGCCCCACCGGGGGGCCAAGAGACCCAGTACTTC CAPPGGQETQYF
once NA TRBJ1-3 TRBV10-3 TGTGCCACCCTAAGGGACCTCTCCTCTGGAAACACCATATATTTT CATLRDLSSGNTIYF
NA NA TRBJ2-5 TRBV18 TGTGCCAGCTCACCGGGGGGAGTGGGAGAGACCCAGTACTTC CASSPGGVGETQYF
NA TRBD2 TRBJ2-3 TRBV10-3 TGTGCCATCGGGACTAGCGGTCGCCCGGATACGCAGTATTTT CAIGTSGRPDTQYF
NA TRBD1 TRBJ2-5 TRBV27 TGTGCCAGCAGGGGGACAGGGAGGGAGACCCAGTACTTC CASRGTGRETQYF
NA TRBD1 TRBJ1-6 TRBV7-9 TGTGCCAGCAGTCCCCGGGACAGGGATTCCGGGGTTTCACCCCTCCACTTT CASSPRDRDSGVSPLHF
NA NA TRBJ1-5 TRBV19 TGTGCCAGTAGTCCCCTGTTCGGGGCGAGTGACCAGCCCCAGCATTTT CASSPLFGASDQPQHF
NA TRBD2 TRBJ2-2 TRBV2 TGTGCCAGCAGTGAGGGAGGGGCGCACGGGGAGCTGTTTTTT CASSEGGAHGELFF
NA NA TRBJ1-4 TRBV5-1 TGCGCCAGCAGCCCGACTTCGGGCAGGCCGAATGAAAAACTGTTTTTT CASSPTSGRPNEKLFF
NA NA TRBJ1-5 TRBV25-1 TGTGCCAGCAGTGTACAGGATCAGCCCCAGCATTTT CASSVQDQPQHF
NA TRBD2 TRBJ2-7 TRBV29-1 TGCAGCGTAGAACTAGCGGGGGTTCCTACCTACGAGCAGTACTTC CSVELAGVPTYEQYF
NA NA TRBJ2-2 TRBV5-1 TGCGCCAGCAGCGAGGGAACCGGGGAGCTGTTTTTT CASSEGTGELFF
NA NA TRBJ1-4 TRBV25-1 TGTGCCAGCAGTGAATATTGGCCGGGCCCGGAAGGGGAAAAACTGTTTTTT CASSEYWPGPEGEKLFF
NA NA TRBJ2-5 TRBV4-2 TGTGCCAGCAGTGGAAGGCAGGGGTATCAAGAGACCCAGTACTTC CASSGRQGYQETQYF
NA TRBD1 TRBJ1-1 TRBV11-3 TGTGCCAGCAGCGCCCGACAGGGGAGCACTGAAGCTTTCTTT CASSARQGSTEAFF
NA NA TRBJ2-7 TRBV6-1 TGTGCCACTATCGGAGGGACGGAAATTTACGAGCAGTACTTC CATIGGTEIYEQYF
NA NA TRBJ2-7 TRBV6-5 TGTGCCAGCAGTCGGAGCTACGAGCAGTACTTC CASSRSYEQYF
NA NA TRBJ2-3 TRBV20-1 TGCAGCGGGGGAGGTACAGATACGCAGTATTTT CSGGGTDTQYF
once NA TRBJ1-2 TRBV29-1 TGCAGCGTTGTCGGCCGCCGAGGTGGCTACACCTTC CSVVGRRGGYTF
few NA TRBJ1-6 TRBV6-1 TGTGCCAGCAGTGAAAGGCAGGTCTCTAATTCACCCCTCCACTTT CASSERQVSNSPLHF
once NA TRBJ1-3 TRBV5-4 TGTGCCAGCAGCTCAGACAGGAGCTCTGGAAACACCATATATTTT CASSSDRSSGNTIYF
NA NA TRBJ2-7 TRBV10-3 TGTGCCATCGGGGGACGGGACACCTCCTCCTACGAGCAGTACTTC CAIGGRDTSSYEQYF
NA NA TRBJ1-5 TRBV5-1 TGCGCCAGCAGCCAGGACGGCGGCAATCAGCCCCAGCATTTT CASSQDGGNQPQHF
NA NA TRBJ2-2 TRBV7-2 TGTGCCAGCAGCTTAGTAAAGAACACCGGGGAGCTGTTTTTT CASSLVKNTGELFF
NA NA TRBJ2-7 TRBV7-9 TGTGCCAGCAGCTCCGAGCAGGCAAAGCTCAGTGGATACGAGCAGTACTTC CASSSEQAKLSGYEQYF
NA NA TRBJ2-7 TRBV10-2 TGCGCCAGCAGCCCCCGCCCCTACTACGAGCAGTACTTC CASSPRPYYEQYF
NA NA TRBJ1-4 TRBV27 TGTGCCAGCAGTTCCGCCGGGGAAAATGAAAAACTGTTTTTT CASSSAGENEKLFF
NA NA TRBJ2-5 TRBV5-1 TGCGCCAGCAGCTTGGGAGTCAAGGGTGAGACCCAGTACTTC CASSLGVKGETQYF
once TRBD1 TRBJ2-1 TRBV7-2 TGTGCCAGCAGCTTAGACAGGGGTTCATACAATGAGCAGTTCTTC CASSLDRGSYNEQFF
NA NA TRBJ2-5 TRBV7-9 TGTGCCAGCAGCCCGACCCGGGGTGTACTCTCGGAGGAGACCCAGTACTTC CASSPTRGVLSEETQYF
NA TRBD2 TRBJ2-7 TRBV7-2 TGTGCCAGCAGCTGGACTAGCGGAGCCTACGAGCAGTACTTC CASSWTSGAYEQYF
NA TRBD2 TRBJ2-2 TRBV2 TGTGCCAGCAGTGCTAGCGGGAGTCGTACCGGGGAGCTGTTTTTT CASSASGSRTGELFF
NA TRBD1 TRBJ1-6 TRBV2 TGTGCCAGCAGTACCGGGACAGGGAGCTCCTATAATTCACCCCTCCACTTT CASSTGTGSSYNSPLHF
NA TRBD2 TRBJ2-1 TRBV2 TGTGCCAGCAGTGGCCCTAGCGGGTTCTACAATGAGCAGTTCTTC CASSGPSGFYNEQFF
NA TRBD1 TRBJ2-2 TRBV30 TGTGCCTGGAGTGTAAAGGCGGCAGGGGGTGACGGGGAGCTGTTTTTT CAWSVKAAGGDGELFF